The sequence of this TCR beta chain was determined in a study of blood T cell repertoires in COVID-19. Only in-frame clones appear in the TCRdb table, and some are missing; sequencing was by immunoSEQ multiplex PCR. The table has some 250,000 clones, 86% seen once; the top ten hold 10% to 15%. Specimen: peripheral blood. The receptor was derived from a woman in her 30s with COVID-19, enrolled during active disease.

This CDR3 reads CASSFSPGFGELFF. The CDR3 DNA follows: TGTGCCAGTAGTTTTTCGCCAGGGTTCGGGGAGCTGTTTTTT. The J gene is TRBJ2-2, the V gene TRBV19; a possible D gene is TRBD1 (5 bases). The CDR3 extends over 14 amino acids. From germline, CDR1 is LNHDA and CDR2 SQIVND (reference sequence). The V end lost 5 bases, the J end lost 7 bases, and 14 bases lay between the germline ends.